This T cell receptor beta chain was identified during a study of response to subunit inactivated influenza vaccine. Study-wide results and limits: The authors suggested that every seasonal influenza vaccination recruits few new T cells.

The germline V gene has CDR1 SEHNR and CDR2 FQNEAQ (reference sequence). CDR3 size: 13 residues. Concerning this clonotype: What it binds is unknown. A clone one base away is much larger, so this may be a read error.

TCRdb itself ran the RT-PCR reads through MiXCR, one entry per CDR3 protein. The repertoire holds 500,000 or so distinct CDR3 sequences, approximately 9.9% seen once, with more than 10% in the top ten. The receptor was derived from a man aged 50 or older who received an inactivated influenza vaccine. The chain recombines TRBV7-9 with TRBJ1-1; a weak D match, TRBD1 (6 bases). This specimen consisted of PBMCs from blood, obtained roughly 47 days after vaccination. The CDR3 is CASSADRNAEAFF. The CDR3 nucleotides read TGTGCCAGCAGCGCAGACAGGAACGCTGAAGCTTTCTTT. Full variable domain (outside the CDR3, taken from reference TRBV7-9 and TRBJ1-1): DTGVSQNPRHKITKRGQNVTFRCDPISEHNRLYWYRQTLGQGPEFLTYFQNEAQLEKSRLLSDRFSAERPKGSFSTLEIQRTEQGDSAMYLCASSADRNAEAFFGQGTRLTVV.